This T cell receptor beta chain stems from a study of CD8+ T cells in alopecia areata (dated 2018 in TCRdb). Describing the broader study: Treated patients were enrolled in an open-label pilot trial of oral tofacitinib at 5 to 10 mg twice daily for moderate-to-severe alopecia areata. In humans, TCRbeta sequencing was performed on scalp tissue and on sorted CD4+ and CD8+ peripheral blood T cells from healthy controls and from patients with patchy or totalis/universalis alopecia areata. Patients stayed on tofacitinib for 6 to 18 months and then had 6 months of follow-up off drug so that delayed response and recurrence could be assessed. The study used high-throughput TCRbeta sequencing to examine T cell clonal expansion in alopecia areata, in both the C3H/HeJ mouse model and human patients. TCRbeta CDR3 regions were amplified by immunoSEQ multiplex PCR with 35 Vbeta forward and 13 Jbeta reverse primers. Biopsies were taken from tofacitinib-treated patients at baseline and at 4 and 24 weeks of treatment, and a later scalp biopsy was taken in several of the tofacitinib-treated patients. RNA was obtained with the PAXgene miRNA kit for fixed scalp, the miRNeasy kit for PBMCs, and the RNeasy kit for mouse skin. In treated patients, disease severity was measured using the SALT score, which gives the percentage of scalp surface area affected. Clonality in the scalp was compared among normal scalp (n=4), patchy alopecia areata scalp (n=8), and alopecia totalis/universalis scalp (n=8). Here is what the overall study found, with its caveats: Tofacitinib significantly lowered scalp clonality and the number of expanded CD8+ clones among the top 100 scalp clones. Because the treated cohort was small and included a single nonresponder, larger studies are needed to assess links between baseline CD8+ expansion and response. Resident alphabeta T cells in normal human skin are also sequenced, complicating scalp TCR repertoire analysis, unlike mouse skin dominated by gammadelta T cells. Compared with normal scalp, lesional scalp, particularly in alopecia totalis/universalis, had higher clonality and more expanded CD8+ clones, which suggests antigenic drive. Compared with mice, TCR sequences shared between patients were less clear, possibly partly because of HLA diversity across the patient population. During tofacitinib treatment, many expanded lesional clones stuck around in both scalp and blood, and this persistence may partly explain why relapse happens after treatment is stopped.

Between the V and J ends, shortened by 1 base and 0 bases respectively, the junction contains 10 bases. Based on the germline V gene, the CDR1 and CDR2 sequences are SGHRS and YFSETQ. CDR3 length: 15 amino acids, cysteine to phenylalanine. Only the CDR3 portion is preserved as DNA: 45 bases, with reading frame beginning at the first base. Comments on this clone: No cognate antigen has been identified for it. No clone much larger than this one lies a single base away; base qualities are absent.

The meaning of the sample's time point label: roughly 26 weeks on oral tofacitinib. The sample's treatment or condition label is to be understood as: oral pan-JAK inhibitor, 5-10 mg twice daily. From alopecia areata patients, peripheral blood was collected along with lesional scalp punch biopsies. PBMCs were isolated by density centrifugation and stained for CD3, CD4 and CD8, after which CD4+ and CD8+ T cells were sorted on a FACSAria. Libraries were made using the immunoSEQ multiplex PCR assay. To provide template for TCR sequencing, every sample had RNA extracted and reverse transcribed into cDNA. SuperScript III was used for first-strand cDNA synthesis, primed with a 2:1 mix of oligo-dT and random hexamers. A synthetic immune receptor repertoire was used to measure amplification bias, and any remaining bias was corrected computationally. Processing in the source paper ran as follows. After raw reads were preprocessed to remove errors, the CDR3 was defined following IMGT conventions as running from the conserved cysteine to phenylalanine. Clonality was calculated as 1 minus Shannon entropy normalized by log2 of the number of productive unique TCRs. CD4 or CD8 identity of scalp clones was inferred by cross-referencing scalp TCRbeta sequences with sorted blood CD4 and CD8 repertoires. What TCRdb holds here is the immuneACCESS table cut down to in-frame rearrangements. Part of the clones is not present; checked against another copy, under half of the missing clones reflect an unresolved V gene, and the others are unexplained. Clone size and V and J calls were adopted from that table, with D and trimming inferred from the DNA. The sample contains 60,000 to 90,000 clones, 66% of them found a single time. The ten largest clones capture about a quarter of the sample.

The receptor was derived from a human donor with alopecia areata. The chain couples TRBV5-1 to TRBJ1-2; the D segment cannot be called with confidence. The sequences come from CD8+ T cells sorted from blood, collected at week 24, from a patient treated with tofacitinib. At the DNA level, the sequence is TGCGCCAGCAGCTTGCATTTAGGGACTAACTATGGCTACACCTTC. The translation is CASSLHLGTNYGYTF.